The 26 T cell receptor beta chains below all came from one sample that was sequenced in a study of Graves' ophthalmopathy and Graves' hyperthyroidism. As the template, RNA transcripts were used to amplify TCR beta CDR3 regions. Scientists carried out first-round RT-PCR using HTBI primers and then a second-round multiplex PCR. MiXCR, run by TCRdb on the multiplex PCR reads, gives a single entry per CDR3 protein. The top ten clones hold 44% of a sample with almost 750,000 distinct CDR3 sequences, 40% of them seen once. The source material was peripheral blood. These receptors were collected from an adult man with Graves' ophthalmopathy.

This clonotype was counted between two and nine times. The chain carries TRBV5-6 and TRBJ1-1; the D is unclear. Germline CDR1 SGHDT, CDR2 YYEEEE. CDR3 length equals 12 residues. Trimming left V 4 bases short and J 4 bases short, with 8 bases between. CDR3 DNA: TGTGCCAGCAGCGGGGTTAGCACTGAAGCTTTCTTT. Amino acid sequence: CASSGVSTEAFF. The variable domain in full, completed from reference TRBV5-6 and TRBJ1-1, reads DAGVTQSPTHLIKTRGQQVTLRCSPKSGHDTVSWYQQALGQGPQFIFQYYEEEERQRGNFPDRFSGHQFPNYSSELNVNALLLGDSALYLCASSGVSTEAFFGQGTRLTVV.

The chain is built from TRBV13 and TRBJ1-4, with D unresolved. CDR3 length equals 15 residues. V dropped 0 bases and J dropped 2 bases, with 7 bases sitting between them. Germline V gene sequence: CDR1 PRHDT, CDR2 FYEKMQ (reference sequence). CDR3 DNA sequence: TGTGCCAGCAGCTTAGGAGGGATCACTAATGAAAAACTGTTTTTT. Translated: CASSLGGITNEKLFF.

This chain links TRBV12-3 or TRBV12-4 with TRBJ1-1; D gene ambiguous. This CDR3 spans 14 amino acids. Trimming removed 6 bases from V and 11 bases from J, with 22 bases in between. CDR3: CASSQMVGAGVAFF. In nucleotides, the CDR3 is TGTGCCAGCAGCCAGATGGTCGGAGCAGGTGTGGCTTTCTTT.

This clonotype has at least ten counts. This rearrangement joins TRBV7-9 to TRBJ2-5; D is unresolved. The ends were cut back, 1 base at V and 5 bases at J, with 11 bases in the middle. Per the germline V gene, CDR1 is SEHNR and CDR2 is FQNEAQ (reference sequence). The CDR3 spans 14 residues. CDR3 nucleotide sequence: TGTGCCAGCAGCTTAGGCACGGTGGGGGAGACCCAGTACTTC. This gives the protein CASSLGTVGETQYF.

Concerning this clonotype itself: This may be a read error, as it is one base from a much larger clone. The chain carries TRBV29-1 and TRBJ1-4; D is unresolved. This CDR3 comprises 13 residues. Trimming stripped 8 bases from V and 0 bases from J, with 10 bases between. Germline V CDR1 and CDR2: SQVTM, ANQGSEA. CDR3 coding DNA: TGCAGCCATGACACGACAACTAATGAAAAACTGTTTTTT. Amino acids: CSHDTTTNEKLFF. Drawing the rest from reference TRBV29-1 and TRBJ1-4, the complete variable domain is SAVISQKPSRDICQRGTSLTIQCQVDSQVTMMFWYRQQPGQSLTLIATANQGSEATYESGFVIDKFPISRPNLTFSTLTVSNMSPEDSSIYLCSHDTTTNEKLFFGSGTQLSVL.

The chain couples TRBV11-2 to TRBJ2-3; D might be TRBD2 (6 bases). CDR1 is SGHAT and CDR2 is FQNNGV in the germline V gene. This CDR3 spans 15 amino acids. Trimming left V 6 bases short and J 2 bases short, with 15 bases between. The CDR3 DNA is TGTGCCAGCAGGGGGGACTTCCCCTCCACAGATACGCAGTATTTT. It codes for CASRGDFPSTDTQYF.

The sample holds a few counts of this clonotype. An end of the junction differs from the germline gene, which may be a read error. The chain joins TRBV7-9 to TRBJ2-2; 9 nucleotides align to TRBD1. The germline V gene has CDR1 SEHNR and CDR2 FQNEAQ (reference sequence). CDR3 length: 15 amino acids. The CDR3 is CASSRQGELTGELFF. The CDR3 DNA sequence: TGCGCCAGCAGTCGACAGGGGGAACTCACCGGGGAGCTGTTTTTT.

This clonotype was seen many times. The rearrangement links TRBV7-9 to TRBJ2-6; no clear D. The CDR3 sequence is 18 residues long. V dropped 8 bases and J dropped 4 bases, with 24 bases sitting between them. Germline V gene data show CDR1 as SEHNR and CDR2 as FQNEAQ (reference sequence). The CDR3 reads CASDPGPGSHLGANVLTF. The CDR3 nucleotides read TGTGCCAGCGACCCAGGTCCGGGTTCCCACTTGGGGGCCAACGTCCTGACTTTC. Full variable domain (missing parts from reference TRBV7-9 and TRBJ2-6): DTGVSQNPRHKITKRGQNVTFRCDPISEHNRLYWYRQTLGQGPEFLTYFQNEAQLEKSRLLSDRFSAERPKGSFSTLEIQRTEQGDSAMYLCASDPGPGSHLGANVLTFGAGSRLTVL.

The chain uses TRBV11-2 and TRBJ2-7, with 7 bases fitting TRBD2. Trimming at V came to 7 bases and at J to 1 base, leaving 10 bases not matched to a gene. The CDR3 has 15 amino acids. Germline V lookup: CDR1 SGHAT, CDR2 FQNNGV. CDR3: CASNPLDGGSYEQYF. CDR3 sequence (DNA): TGTGCCAGCAACCCACTGGACGGGGGGTCCTACGAGCAGTACTTC.

This clonotype was detected only a few times. The chain uses TRBV3-1 and TRBJ1-2, with D possibly being TRBD1 (5 bases). The CDR3 contains 15 residues. V lost 0 bases and J lost 1, with 9 bases in between. Germline V gene lookup returns CDR1 LGHDT and CDR2 YNNKEL (reference sequence). CDR3 nucleotides: TGTGCCAGCAGCCAAGACGTCGGGGGTAACTATGGCTACACCTTC. It yields the protein CASSQDVGGNYGYTF.

The gene calls are TRBV7-9 and TRBJ2-7, with D possibly being TRBD1 (6 bases). The V end lost 1 base, the J end lost 5 bases, and 15 bases lay between the germline ends. CDR1 SEHNR and CDR2 FQNEAQ come from the germline V gene (reference sequence). The CDR3 length is 15 residues. In DNA, the CDR3 is TGTGCCAGCAGCTTAGGCCGGACAGTGAGAGACGAGCAGTACTTC. It codes for CASSLGRTVRDEQYF.

Note on this clonotype: A much larger clonotype is one base distant, so this may be a read error. This chain uses TRBV20-1 with TRBJ1-3; D remains ambiguous. Germline values: CDR1 DFQATT, CDR2 SNEGSKA (reference sequence). This CDR3 spans 13 amino acids. V was clipped by 6 bases and J by 6 bases, with 15 bases between them. CDR3 bases: TGCAGTGCCGCCGATGGTTGGGTAAACACCATATATTTT. This codes for CSAADGWVNTIYF.

This clonotype has a count of ten or more. The rearrangement uses TRBV6-5 and TRBJ1-2; D is undetermined. This CDR3 contains 12 residues. V lost 4 bases to trimming and J lost 6 bases, with 9 bases between them. Germline CDR1 MNHEY, CDR2 SVGAGI. CDR3 amino acids: CASSSLGNGYTF. The CDR3, as DNA: TGTGCCAGCAGTTCGTTAGGGAATGGCTACACCTTC.

A note on this clonotype: At one end, the junction sequence differs from germline, possibly due to a read error. The rearrangement links TRBV14 to TRBJ2-5, with D maybe TRBD1 (6 bases). This CDR3 comprises 15 residues. CDR1 and CDR2 (germline): SGHDN, FVKESK. CDR3 DNA: TGTGCCGGCAGCCAACTCCGGACAGCCCAAGAGACCCAGTACTTC. Translation: CAGSQLRTAQETQYF.

This chain uses TRBV9 with TRBJ1-5; 8 bases are shared with TRBD1. V shed 2 bases, J shed 5 bases, and the junction held 6 bases outside the gene matches. This CDR3 spans 15 amino acids. CDR1 and CDR2 (germline): SGDLS, YYNGEE. CDR3 sequence reads: CASSVSDREDQPQHF. The CDR3 DNA reads TGTGCCAGCAGCGTTTCGGACAGGGAAGATCAGCCCCAGCATTTT.

This sequence joins TRBV7-3 and TRBJ2-2, with 8 nucleotides matching TRBD1. The CDR3 sequence is 16 residues long. Germline assignment: CDR1 SGHTA and CDR2 FQGTGA. V shed 2 bases, J shed 6 bases, and the junction held 8 bases outside the gene matches. DNA of the CDR3: TGTGCCAGCAGCTTAGTTTTGGCAGGGGGCCCCGGGGAGCTGTTTTTT. Encoded protein: CASSLVLAGGPGELFF. The full variable domain, with the rest looked up from reference TRBV7-3 and TRBJ2-2, is GAGVSQTPSNKVTEKGKYVELRCDPISGHTALYWYRQSLGQGPEFLIYFQGTGAADDSGLPNDRFFAVRPEGSVSTLKIQRTERGDSAVYLCASSLVLAGGPGELFFGEGSRLTVL.

J is TRBJ2-7 and V is TRBV11-2; the D gene could be TRBD1 or TRBD2 (5 bases each). Trimming left V 4 bases short and J 3 bases short, with 13 bases between. Germline CDR1 reads SGHAT; CDR2 reads FQNNGV. CDR3 length: 14 residues. The CDR3 spells CASSYTLGVYEQYF. The CDR3 nucleotides are TGTGCCAGCAGCTATACCTTGGGGGTCTACGAGCAGTACTTC.

This chain joins TRBV29-1 and TRBJ2-7; 8 bases are a match to TRBD1. Matching the DNA end better, TRBJ2-1 makes the J call doubtful. Germline V gene data show CDR1 as SQVTM and CDR2 as ANQGSEA. The CDR3 is made up of 14 amino acids. CDR3 protein: CSSVETGDYNEQFF. The DNA of the CDR3 is TGCAGCAGTGTAGAGACAGGGGATTACAATGAGCAGTTCTTC.

The genes are TRBV25-1 and TRBJ2-2, with D maybe TRBD2 (6 bases). Looked up from germline, CDR1 is MGHDK and CDR2 is SYGVNS. This CDR3 spans 15 amino acids. Trimming stripped 6 bases from V and 7 bases from J, with 18 bases between. DNA of the CDR3: TGTGCCAGCAGCTTTAGTAGGGGACTTAGCGGGGAGCTGTTTTTT. Its protein product is CASSFSRGLSGELFF.

This clonotype was counted between two and nine times. The chain combines TRBV20-1 with TRBJ2-5; TRBD2 matches at 11 bases. The CDR3 contains 15 residues. Trimming took 4 bases from V and 2 from J; bases not matched to a gene: 6. The V gene's germline CDR1 is DFQATT and CDR2 SNEGSKA (reference sequence). This CDR3 reads CSANPGLAVQETQYF. The DNA for the CDR3 is TGCAGTGCTAATCCGGGACTAGCGGTTCAAGAGACCCAGTACTTC.

This clonotype was observed many times. The chain recombines TRBV7-6 with TRBJ1-1; 10 positions agree with TRBD1. Per germline, CDR1 SGHVS and CDR2 FNYEAQ. The CDR3 totals 14 residues. With V trimmed by 5 bases and J by 4 bases, 4 bases remained unmatched. CDR3 bases: TGTGCCAGCAGCACGGGACAGGGGCGCACTGAAGCTTTCTTT. This translates into CASSTGQGRTEAFF.

The table lists this clonotype with many counts. The chain joins TRBV2 to TRBJ1-2; D is possibly TRBD1 (5 bases). The germline CDR1 and CDR2 sequences are SNHLY and FYNNEI. This CDR3 spans 15 amino acids. Trimming pared 6 bases from V and 4 bases from J, leaving 18 bases between. The CDR3 here is CASSNSRDGPYGYTF. As DNA, the CDR3 is TGTGCCAGCAGCAACTCCCGGGACGGACCCTATGGCTACACCTTC.

V and J are TRBV19 and TRBJ1-6, with TRBD1 as a possible D gene (5 bases). Germline CDR1 is LNHDA and CDR2 is SQIVND (reference sequence). Trimming left V 1 base short and J 9 bases short, with 13 bases between. This CDR3 contains 15 residues. CDR3 protein: CASSIAQGVGSPLHF. The CDR3 DNA sequence: TGTGCCAGTAGTATAGCCCAGGGAGTAGGTTCACCCCTCCACTTT.

Remarks on this clonotype: With a much larger clone just one base away, this may be a read error. The V call is TRBV7-3, the J call TRBJ1-2, with 7 bases matching TRBD1. V shed 11 bases, J shed 4 bases, and the junction held 10 bases outside the gene matches. Per the germline V gene, CDR1 is SGHTA and CDR2 is FQGTGA. The CDR3 has 13 amino acids. The CDR3 is CAGTPDRIYGYTF. CDR3 nucleotide sequence: TGTGCCGGTACCCCGGACAGGATCTATGGCTACACCTTC.

J is TRBJ1-2 and V is TRBV29-1; D is possibly TRBD1 (6 bases). V lost 8 bases and J lost 5, with 15 bases in between. There are 12 residues in the CDR3. CDR1 and CDR2 (germline): SQVTM, ANQGSEA. In nucleotides, the CDR3 is TGCAGCTTAGGTAGAGGGGGATATGGCTACACCTTC. It is translated as CSLGRGGYGYTF. Based on the CDR3 plus reference TRBV29-1 and TRBJ1-2, the full variable domain is SAVISQKPSRDICQRGTSLTIQCQVDSQVTMMFWYRQQPGQSLTLIATANQGSEATYESGFVIDKFPISRPNLTFSTLTVSNMSPEDSSIYLCSLGRGGYGYTFGSGTRLTVV.

The CDR3 loop reads CASSLEEGPMYF. DNA for the CDR3: TGCGCCAGCAGCTTGGAAGAGGGCCCCATGTACTTC. The chain carries TRBV5-1 and TRBJ2-7; a weak D match, TRBD2 (5 bases). In germline, CDR1 is SGHRS, CDR2 YFSETQ. The CDR3 sequence is 12 residues long. Trimming took off 0 bases at V and 12 bases at J, with 13 bases between the two ends.